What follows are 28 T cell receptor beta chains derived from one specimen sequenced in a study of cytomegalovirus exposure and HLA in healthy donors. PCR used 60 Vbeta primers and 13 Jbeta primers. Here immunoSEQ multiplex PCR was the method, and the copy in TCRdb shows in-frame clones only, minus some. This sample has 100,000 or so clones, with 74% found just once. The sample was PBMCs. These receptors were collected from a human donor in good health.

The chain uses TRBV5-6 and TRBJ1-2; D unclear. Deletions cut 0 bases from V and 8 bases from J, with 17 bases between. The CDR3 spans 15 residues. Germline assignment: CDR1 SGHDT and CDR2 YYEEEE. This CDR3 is CASSLASSSLGGYTF. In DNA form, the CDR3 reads TGTGCCAGCAGCTTGGCCTCATCCAGCTTGGGCGGCTACACCTTC.

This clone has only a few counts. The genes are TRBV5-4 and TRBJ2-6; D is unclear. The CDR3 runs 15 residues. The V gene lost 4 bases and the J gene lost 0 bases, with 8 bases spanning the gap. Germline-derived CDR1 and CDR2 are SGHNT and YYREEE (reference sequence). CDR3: CASSLTDSGANVLTF. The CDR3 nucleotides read TGTGCCAGCAGCCTTACAGACTCTGGGGCCAACGTCCTGACTTTC.

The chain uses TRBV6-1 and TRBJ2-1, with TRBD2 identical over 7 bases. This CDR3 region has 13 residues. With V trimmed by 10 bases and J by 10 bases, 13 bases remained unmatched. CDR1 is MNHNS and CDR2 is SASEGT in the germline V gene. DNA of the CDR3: TGTGCCACTAGACTAGCCCCGGCGGGGGAGCAGTTCTTC. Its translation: CATRLAPAGEQFF.

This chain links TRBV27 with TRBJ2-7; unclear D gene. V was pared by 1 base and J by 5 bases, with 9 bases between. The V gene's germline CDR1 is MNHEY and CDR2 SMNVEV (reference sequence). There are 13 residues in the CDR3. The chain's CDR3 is CASSLYSEDEQYF. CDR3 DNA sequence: TGTGCCAGCAGTTTATATAGTGAGGACGAGCAGTACTTC.

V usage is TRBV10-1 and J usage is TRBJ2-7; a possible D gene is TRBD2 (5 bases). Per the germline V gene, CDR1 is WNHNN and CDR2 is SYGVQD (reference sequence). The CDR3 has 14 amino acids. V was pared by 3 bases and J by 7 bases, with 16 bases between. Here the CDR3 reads CASSDSGPTREQYF. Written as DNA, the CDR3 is TGCGCCAGCAGTGACAGCGGCCCTACGAGGGAGCAGTACTTC.

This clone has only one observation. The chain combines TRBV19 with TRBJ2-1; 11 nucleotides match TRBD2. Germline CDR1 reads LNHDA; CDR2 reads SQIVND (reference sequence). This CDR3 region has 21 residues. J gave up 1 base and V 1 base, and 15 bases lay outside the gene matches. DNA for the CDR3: TGTGCCAGTAGTATAGTCCGAATCGGGACTAGCGGATTCGCGTCCTACAATGAGCAGTTCTTC. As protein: CASSIVRIGTSGFASYNEQFF.

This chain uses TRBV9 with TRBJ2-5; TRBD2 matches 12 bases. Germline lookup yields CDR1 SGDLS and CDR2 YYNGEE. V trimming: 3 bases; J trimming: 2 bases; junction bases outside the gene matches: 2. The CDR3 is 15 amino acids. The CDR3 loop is CASSATSGGQETQYF. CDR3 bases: TGTGCCAGCAGCGCGACTAGCGGGGGTCAAGAGACCCAGTACTTC.

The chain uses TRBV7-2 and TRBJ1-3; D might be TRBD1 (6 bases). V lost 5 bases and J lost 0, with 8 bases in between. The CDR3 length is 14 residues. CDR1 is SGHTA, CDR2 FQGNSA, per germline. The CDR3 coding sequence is TGTGCCAGCAGCCTGGACAGCTCTGGAAACACCATATATTTT. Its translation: CASSLDSSGNTIYF.

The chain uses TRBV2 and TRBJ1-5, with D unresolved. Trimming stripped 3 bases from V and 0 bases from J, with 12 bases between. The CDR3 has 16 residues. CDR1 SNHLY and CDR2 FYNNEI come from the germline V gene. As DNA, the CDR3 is TGTGCCAGCAGTGAGAGCCGGGGTTATAGCAATCAGCCCCAGCATTTT. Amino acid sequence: CASSESRGYSNQPQHF.

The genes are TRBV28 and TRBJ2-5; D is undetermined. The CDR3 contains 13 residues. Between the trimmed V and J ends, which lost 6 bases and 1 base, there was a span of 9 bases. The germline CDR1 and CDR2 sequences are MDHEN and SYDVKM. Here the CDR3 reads CASSPVIQETQYF. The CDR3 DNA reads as TGTGCCAGCAGCCCAGTCATCCAAGAGACCCAGTACTTC.

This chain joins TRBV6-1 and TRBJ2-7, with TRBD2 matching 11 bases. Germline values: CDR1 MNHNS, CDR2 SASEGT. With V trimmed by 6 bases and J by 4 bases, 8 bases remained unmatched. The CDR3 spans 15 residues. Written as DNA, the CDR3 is TGTGCCAGCAGAACGAGACTAGCGGGACGGTACGAGCAGTACTTC. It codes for CASRTRLAGRYEQYF.

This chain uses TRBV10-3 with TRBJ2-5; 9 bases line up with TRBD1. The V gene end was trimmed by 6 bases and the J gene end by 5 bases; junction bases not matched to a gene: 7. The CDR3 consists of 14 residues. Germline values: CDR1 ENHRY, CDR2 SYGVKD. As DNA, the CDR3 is TGTGCCATCAGACCACAGGGGGCTGGTGAGACCCAGTACTTC. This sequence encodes CAIRPQGAGETQYF.

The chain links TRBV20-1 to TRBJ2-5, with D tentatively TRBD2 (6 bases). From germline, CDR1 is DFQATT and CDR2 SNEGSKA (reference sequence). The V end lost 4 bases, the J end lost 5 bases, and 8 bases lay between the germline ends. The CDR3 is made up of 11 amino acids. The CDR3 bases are TGCAGTGCTACGGGGAGGGAGACCCAGTACTTC. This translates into CSATGRETQYF.

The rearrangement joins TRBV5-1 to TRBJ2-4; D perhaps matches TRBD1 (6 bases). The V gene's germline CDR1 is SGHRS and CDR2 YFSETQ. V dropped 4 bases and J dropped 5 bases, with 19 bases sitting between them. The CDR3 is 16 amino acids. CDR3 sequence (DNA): TGCGCCAGCAGCAGATTAATACAGGGAAGGGAAAACATTCAGTACTTC. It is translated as CASSRLIQGRENIQYF.

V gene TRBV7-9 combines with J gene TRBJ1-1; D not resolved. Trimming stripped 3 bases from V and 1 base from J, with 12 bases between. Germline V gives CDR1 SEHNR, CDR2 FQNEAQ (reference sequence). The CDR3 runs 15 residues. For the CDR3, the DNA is TGTGCCAGCAGCTTGTCTGGGCAACCGAACACTGAAGCTTTCTTT. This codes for CASSLSGQPNTEAFF.

The CDR3 region has the DNA TGTGCCAGCAGATATACCGAGGGCACTGAAGCTTTCTTT. Residues: CASRYTEGTEAFF. The rearrangement links TRBV28 to TRBJ1-1; no clear D gene. V dropped 6 bases and J dropped 4 bases, with 12 bases sitting between them. Germline assignment: CDR1 MDHEN and CDR2 SYDVKM. This CDR3 is 13 amino acids long.

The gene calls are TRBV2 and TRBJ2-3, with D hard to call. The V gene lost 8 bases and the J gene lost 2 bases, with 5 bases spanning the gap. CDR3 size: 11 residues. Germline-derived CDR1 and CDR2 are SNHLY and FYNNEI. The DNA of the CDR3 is TGTGCCAGCTCTAACACAGATACGCAGTATTTT. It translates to CASSNTDTQYF.

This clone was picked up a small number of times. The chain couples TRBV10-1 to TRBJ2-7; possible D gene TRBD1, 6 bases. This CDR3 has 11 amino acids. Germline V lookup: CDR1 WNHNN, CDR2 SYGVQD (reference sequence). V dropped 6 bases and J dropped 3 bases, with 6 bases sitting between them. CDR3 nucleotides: TGCGCCAGCAGCAGGGGCTACGAGCAGTACTTC. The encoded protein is CASSRGYEQYF.

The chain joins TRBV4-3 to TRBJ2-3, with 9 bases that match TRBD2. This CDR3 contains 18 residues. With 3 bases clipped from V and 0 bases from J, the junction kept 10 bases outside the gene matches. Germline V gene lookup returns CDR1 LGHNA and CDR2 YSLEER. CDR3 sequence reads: CASSQAPRSGRSTDTQYF. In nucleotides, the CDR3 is TGCGCCAGCAGCCAGGCCCCTCGTAGCGGGAGAAGCACAGATACGCAGTATTTT.

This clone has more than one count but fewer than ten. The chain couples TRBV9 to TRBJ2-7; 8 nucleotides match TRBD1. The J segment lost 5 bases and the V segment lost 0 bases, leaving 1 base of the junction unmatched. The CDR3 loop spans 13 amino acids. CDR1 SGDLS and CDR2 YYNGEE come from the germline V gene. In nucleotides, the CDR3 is TGTGCCAGCAGCGTAGCGACAGGGGACGAGCAGTACTTC. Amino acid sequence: CASSVATGDEQYF. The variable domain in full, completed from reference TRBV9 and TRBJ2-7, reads DSGVTQTPKHLITATGQRVTLRCSPRSGDLSVYWYQQSLDQGLQFLIQYYNGEERAKGNILERFSAQQFPDLHSELNLSSLELGDSALYFCASSVATGDEQYFGPGTRLTVT.

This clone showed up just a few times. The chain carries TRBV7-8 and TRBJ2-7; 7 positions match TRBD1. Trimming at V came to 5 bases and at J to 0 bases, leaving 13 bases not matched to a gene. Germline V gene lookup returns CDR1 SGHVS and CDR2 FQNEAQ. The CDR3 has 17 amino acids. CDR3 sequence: CASSPQPWGQSSYEQYF. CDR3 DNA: TGTGCCAGCAGCCCCCAACCGTGGGGACAGAGCTCCTACGAGCAGTACTTC.

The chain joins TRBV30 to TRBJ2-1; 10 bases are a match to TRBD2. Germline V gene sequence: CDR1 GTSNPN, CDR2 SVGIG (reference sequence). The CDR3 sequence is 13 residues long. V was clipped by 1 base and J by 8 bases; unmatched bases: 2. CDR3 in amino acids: CAWSGGTSDEQFF. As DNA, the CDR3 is TGTGCCTGGAGTGGAGGGACTAGCGATGAGCAGTTCTTC.

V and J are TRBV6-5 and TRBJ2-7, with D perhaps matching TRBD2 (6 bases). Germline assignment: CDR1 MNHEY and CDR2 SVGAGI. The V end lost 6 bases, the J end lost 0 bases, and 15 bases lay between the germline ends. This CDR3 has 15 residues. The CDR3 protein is CASSRSGLSSYEQYF. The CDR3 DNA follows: TGTGCCAGCAGCCGGAGCGGGTTGAGCTCCTACGAGCAGTACTTC.

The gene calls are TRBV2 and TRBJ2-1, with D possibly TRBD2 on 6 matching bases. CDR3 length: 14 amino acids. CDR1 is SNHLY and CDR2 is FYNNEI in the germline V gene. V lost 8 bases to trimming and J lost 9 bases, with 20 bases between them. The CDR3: CASGPLRERGEQFF. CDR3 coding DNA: TGTGCCAGCGGACCCCTCCGGGAGCGTGGTGAGCAGTTCTTC.

The CDR3 nucleotides read TGTGCCAGCAGCCCCGGGAGGCAGGGGGCTTTCTTT. Amino acid sequence: CASSPGRQGAFF. The J gene is TRBJ1-1, the V gene TRBV7-9; D is possibly TRBD1 (6 bases). Germline values: CDR1 SEHNR, CDR2 FQNEAQ (reference sequence). Trimming cost V 5 bases and J 11 bases, with 15 bases left between them. This CDR3 has 12 residues. The full variable domain, in which reference TRBV7-9 and TRBJ1-1 provide the parts outside the CDR3, is DTGVSQNPRHKITKRGQNVTFRCDPISEHNRLYWYRQTLGQGPEFLTYFQNEAQLEKSRLLSDRFSAERPKGSFSTLEIQRTEQGDSAMYLCASSPGRQGAFFGQGTRLTVV.

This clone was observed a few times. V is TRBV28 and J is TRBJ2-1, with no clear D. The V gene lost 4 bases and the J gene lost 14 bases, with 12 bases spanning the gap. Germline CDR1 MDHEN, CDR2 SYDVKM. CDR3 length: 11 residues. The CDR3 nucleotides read TGTGCCAGCAGTTCCATCCCGAGCAAGTTCTTC. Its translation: CASSSIPSKFF.

This chain's CDR3 is CASSDRREETFF. CDR3 coding DNA: TGCGCCAGCAGTGATCGTCGGGAGGAGACGTTCTTC. The V call is TRBV10-1, the J call TRBJ2-1; 7 nucleotides match TRBD2. V gave up 3 bases and J gave up 15 bases; unmatched junction bases: 8. CDR1 is WNHNN and CDR2 is SYGVQD in the germline V gene (reference sequence). The CDR3 loop spans 12 amino acids.

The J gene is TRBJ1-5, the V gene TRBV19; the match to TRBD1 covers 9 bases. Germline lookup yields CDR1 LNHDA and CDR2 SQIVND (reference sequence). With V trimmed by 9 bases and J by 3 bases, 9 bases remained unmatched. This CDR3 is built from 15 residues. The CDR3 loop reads CASKGQGNFNQPQHF. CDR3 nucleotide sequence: TGTGCCAGCAAGGGACAGGGAAATTTCAATCAGCCCCAGCATTTT.